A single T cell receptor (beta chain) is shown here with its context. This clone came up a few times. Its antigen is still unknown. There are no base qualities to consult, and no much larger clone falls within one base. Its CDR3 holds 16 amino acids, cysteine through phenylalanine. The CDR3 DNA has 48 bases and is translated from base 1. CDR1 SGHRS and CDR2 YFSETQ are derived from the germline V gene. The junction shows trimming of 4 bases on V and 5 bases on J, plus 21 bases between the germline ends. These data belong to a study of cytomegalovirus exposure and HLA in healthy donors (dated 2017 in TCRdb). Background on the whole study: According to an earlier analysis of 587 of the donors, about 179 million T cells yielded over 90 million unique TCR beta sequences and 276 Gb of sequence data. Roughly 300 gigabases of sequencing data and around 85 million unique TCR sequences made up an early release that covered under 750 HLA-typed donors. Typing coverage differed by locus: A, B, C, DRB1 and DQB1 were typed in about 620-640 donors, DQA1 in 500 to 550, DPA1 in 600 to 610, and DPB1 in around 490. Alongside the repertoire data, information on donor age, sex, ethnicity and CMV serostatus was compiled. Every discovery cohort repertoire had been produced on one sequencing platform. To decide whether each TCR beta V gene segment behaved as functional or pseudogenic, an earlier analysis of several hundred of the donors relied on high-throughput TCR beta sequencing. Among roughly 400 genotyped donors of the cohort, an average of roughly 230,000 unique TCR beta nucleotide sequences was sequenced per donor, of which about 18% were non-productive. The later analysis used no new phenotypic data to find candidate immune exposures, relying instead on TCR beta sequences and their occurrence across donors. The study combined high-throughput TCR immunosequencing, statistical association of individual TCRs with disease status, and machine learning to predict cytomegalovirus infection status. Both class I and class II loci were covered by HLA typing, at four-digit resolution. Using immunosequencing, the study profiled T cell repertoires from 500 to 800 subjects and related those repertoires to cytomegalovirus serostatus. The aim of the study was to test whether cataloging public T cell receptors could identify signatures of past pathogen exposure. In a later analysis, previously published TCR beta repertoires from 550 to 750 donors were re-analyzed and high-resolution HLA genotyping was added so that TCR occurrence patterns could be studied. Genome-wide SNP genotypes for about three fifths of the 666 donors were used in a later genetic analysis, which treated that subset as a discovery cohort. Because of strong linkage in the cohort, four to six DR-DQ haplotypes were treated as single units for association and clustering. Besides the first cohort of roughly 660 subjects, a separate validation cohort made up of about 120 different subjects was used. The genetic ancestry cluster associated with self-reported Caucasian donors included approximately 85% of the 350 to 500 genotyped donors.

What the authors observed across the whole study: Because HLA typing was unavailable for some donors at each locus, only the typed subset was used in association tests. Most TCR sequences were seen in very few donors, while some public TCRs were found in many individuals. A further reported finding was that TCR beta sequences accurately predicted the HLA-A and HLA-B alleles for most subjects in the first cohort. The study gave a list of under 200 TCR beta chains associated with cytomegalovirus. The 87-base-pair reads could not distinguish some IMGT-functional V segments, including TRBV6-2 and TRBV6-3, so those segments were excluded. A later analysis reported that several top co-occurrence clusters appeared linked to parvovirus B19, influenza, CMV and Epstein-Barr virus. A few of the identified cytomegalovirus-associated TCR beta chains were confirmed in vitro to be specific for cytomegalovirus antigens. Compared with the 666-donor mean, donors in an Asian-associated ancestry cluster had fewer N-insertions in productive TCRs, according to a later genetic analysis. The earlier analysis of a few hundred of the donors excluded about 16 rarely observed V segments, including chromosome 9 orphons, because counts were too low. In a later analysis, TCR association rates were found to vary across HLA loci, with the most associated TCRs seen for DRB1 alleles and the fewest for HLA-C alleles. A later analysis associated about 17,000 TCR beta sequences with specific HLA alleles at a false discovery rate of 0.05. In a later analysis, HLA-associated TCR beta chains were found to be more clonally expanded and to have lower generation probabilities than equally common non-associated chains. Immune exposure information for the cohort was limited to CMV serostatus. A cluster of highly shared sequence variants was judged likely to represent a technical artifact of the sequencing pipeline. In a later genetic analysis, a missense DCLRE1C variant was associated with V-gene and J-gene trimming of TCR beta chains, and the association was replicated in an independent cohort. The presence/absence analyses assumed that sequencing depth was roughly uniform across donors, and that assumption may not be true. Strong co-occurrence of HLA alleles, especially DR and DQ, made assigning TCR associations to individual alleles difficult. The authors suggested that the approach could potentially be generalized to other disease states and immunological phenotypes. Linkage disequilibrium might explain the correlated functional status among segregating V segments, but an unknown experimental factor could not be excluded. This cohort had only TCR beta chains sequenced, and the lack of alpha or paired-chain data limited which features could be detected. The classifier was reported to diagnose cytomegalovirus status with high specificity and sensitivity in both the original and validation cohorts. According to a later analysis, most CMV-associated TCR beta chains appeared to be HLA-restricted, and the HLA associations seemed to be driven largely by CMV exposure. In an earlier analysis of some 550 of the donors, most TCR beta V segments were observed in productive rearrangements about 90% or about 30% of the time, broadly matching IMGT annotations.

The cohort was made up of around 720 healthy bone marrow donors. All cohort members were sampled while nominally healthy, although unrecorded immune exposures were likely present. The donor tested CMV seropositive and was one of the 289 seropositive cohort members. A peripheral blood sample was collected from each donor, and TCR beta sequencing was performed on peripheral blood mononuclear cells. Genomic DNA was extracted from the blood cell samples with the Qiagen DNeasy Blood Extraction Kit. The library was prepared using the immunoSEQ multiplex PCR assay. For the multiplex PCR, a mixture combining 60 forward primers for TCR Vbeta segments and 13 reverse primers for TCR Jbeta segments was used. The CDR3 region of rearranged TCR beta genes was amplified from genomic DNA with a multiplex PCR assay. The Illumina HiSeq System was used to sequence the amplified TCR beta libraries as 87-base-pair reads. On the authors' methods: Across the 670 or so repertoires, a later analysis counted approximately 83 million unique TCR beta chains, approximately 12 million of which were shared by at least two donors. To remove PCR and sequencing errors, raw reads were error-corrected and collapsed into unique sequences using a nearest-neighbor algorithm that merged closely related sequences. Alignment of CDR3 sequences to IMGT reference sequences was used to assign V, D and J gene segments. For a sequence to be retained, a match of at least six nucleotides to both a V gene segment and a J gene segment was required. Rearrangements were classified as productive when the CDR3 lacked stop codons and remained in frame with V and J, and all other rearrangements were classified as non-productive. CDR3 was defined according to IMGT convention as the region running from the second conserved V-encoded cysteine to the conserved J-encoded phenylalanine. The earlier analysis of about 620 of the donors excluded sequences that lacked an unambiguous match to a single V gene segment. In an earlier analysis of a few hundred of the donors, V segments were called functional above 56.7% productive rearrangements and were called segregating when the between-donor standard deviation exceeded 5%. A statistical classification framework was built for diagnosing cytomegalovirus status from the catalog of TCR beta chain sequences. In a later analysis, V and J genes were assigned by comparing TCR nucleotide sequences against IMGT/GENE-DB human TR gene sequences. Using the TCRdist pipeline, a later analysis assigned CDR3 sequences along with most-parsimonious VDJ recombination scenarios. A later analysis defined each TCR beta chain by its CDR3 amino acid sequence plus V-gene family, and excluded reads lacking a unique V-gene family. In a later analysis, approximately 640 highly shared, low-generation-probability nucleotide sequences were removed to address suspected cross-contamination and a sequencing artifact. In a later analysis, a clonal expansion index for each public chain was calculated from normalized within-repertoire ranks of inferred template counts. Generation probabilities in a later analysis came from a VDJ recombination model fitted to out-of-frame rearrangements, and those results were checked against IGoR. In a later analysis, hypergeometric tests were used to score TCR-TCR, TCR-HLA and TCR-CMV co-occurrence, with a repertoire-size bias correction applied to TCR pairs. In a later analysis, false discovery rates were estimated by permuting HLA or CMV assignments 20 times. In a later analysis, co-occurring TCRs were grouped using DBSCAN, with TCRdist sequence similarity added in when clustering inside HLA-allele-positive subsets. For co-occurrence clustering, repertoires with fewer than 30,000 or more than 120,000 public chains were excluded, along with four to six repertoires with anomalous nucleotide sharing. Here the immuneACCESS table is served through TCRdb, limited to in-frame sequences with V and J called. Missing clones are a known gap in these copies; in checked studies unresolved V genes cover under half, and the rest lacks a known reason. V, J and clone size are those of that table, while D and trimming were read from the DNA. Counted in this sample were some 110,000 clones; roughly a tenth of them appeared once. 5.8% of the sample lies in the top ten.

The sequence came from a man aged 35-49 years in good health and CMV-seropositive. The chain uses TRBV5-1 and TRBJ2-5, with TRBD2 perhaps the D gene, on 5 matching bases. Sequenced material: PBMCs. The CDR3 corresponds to CASSINKPGSPETQYF. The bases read TGCGCCAGCAGCATTAACAAACCGGGATCTCCCGAGACCCAGTACTTC. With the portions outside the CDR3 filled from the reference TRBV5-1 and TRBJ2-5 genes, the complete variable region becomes KAGVTQTPRYLIKTRGQQVTLSCSPISGHRSVSWYQQTPGQGLQFLFEYFSETQRNKGNFPGRFSGRQFSNSRSEMNVSTLELGDSALYLCASSINKPGSPETQYFGPGTRLLVL.